This T cell receptor beta chain appears in the sequencing data of a study of identical twins. This clonotype has just a few counts. The antigen remains unidentified. The study's findings and limits: Excess twin sharing in beta out-of-frame sequences was weaker.

V shed 2 bases and J 3 bases; nucleotides not matched to a gene: 7. There are 17 residues in the CDR3. Per the germline V gene, CDR1 is MGHRA and CDR2 is YSYEKL. Each CDR3 protein gets one entry after TCRdb re-called the 5' RACE reads with MiXCR. The sample lists roughly 350,000 distinct CDR3 sequences; about 12% were seen once. The same sample was also studied in work on yellow fever vaccine responses in identical twins.

The sequence derives from a woman in her late teens or twenties in good health. The chain is built from TRBV4-1 and TRBJ2-5; 12 bases line up with TRBD2. Material for sequencing was CD8+ T cells sorted from blood. As DNA, the CDR3 is TGCGCCAGCAGCCAAACGACTAGCGGGGGCCGGAAAGAGACCCAGTACTTC. It encodes CASSQTTSGGRKETQYF.